At least ten counts were recorded for the clone carrying this TCR beta chain. Its antigen is still unknown. The 5'RACE template-switching step produced TCR cDNA and added a universal primer site and UMIs. One entry per CDR3 protein, called by TCRdb with MiXCR from the 5' RACE reads. The sample gives 230,000 or so distinct CDR3 sequences, around 6.7% of which show up once; approximately 1.1% is in the top ten. These data come from a study of T cells after yellow fever vaccination. Notes on the study in general: There was a small share of clonotypes that showed up in both the CD4 and CD8 compartments. Contamination by abundant bulk-population clonotypes could be present in FACS-sorted repertoires.

Sequenced here: CD4+ T cells sorted from PBMCs, sampled on the day of the yellow fever booster vaccination. The sequence came from a man in his thirties or forties who received the YFV17D yellow fever vaccine.

For the CDR3, the DNA is TGTGCCAGCAGAAGGGGGCAAGAGACCCAGTACTTC. Translating it yields CASRRGQETQYF. The rearrangement uses TRBV7-8 and TRBJ2-5; TRBD1 might be the D (6 bases). The V end was cut by 6 bases, the J end by 2 bases, with 7 bases between. Germline CDR1 and CDR2: SGHVS and FQNEAQ. The CDR3 contains 12 residues.